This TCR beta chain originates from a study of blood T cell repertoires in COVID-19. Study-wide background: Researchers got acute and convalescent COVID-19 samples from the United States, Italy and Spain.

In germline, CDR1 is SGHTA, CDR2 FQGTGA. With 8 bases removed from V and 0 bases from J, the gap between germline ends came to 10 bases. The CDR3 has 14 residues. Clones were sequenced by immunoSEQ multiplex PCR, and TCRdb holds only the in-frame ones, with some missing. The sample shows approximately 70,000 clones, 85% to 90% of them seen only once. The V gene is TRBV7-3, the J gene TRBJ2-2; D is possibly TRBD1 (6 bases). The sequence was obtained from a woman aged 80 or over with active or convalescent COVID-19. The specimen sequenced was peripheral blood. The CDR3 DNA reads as TGTGCCAGCTCTCGGACAGCGAACACCGGGGAGCTGTTTTTT. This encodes CASSRTANTGELFF.